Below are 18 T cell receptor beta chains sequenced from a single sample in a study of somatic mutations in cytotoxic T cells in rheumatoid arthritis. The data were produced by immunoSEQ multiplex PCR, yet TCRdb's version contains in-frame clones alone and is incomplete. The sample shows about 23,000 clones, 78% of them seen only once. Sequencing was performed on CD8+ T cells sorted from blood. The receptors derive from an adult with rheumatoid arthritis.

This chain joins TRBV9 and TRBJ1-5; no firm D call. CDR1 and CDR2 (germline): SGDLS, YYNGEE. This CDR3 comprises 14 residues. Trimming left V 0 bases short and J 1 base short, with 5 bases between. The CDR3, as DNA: TGTGCCAGCAGCGTAGGCCGGAGCAATCAGCCCCAGCATTTT. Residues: CASSVGRSNQPQHF.

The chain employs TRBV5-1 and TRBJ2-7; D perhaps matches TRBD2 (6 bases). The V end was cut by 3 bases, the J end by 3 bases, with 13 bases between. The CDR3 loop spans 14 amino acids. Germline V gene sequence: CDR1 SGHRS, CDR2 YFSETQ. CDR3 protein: CASSWLGGNYEQYF. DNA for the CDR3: TGCGCCAGCAGCTGGCTGGGCGGGAACTACGAGCAGTACTTC.

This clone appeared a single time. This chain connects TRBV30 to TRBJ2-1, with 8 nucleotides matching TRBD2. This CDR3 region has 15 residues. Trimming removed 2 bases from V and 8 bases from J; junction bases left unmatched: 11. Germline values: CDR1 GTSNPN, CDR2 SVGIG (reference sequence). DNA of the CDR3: TGTGCCTGGAGTCTCAGCGGGAGTATTGGTGATGAGCAGTTCTTC. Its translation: CAWSLSGSIGDEQFF.

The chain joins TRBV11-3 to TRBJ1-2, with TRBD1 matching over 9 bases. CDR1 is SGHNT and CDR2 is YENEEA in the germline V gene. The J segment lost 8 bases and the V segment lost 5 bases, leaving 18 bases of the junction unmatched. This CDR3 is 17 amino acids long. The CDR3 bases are TGTGCCAGCAGCCCAGAGGGGACAGGGCCCTCTGGAGAAGGCTACACCTTC. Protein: CASSPEGTGPSGEGYTF.

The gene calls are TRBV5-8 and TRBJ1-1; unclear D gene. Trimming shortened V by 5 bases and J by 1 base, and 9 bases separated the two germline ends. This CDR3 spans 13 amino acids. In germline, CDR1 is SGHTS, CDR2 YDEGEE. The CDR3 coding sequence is TGTGCCAGCAGTCTAGGACGGAACACTGAAGCTTTCTTT. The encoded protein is CASSLGRNTEAFF.

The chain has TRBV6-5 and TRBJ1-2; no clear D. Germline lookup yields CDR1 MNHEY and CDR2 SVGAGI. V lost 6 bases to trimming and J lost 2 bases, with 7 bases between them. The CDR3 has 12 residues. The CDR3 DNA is TGTGCCAGCAGCCTGGGAAACTATGGCTACACCTTC. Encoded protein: CASSLGNYGYTF.

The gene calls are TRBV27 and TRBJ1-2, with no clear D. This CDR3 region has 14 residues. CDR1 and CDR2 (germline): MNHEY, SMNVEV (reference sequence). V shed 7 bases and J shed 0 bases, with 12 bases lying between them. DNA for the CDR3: TGTGCCAGCAAATCGAGGGAAGCTAACTATGGCTACACCTTC. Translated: CASKSREANYGYTF.

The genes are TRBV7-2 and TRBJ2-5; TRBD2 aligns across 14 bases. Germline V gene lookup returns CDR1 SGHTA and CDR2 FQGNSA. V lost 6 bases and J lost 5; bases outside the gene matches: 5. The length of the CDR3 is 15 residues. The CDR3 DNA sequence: TGTGCCAGCAGGACGGGGACTAGCGGGGGTGAGACCCAGTACTTC. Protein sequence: CASRTGTSGGETQYF.

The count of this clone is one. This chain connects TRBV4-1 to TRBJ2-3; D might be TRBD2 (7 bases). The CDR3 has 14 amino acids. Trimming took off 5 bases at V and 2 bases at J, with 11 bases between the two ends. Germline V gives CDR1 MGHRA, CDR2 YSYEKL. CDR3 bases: TGCGCCAGCAGCTTAGGGGGGGCCACAGATACGCAGTATTTT. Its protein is CASSLGGATDTQYF.

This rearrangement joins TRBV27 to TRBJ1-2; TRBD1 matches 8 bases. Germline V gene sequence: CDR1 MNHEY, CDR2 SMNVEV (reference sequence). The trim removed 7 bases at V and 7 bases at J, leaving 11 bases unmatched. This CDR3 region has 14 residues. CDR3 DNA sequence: TGTGCCAGCACCAGAATAGCAGGGGGCCTTGGCTACACCTTC. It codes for CASTRIAGGLGYTF.

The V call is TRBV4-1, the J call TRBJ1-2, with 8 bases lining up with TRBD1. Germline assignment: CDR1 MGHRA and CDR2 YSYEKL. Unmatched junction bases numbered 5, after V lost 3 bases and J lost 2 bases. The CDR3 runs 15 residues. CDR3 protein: CASSQRTGKNYGYTF. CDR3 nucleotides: TGCGCCAGCAGCCAGAGGACAGGGAAGAACTATGGCTACACCTTC.

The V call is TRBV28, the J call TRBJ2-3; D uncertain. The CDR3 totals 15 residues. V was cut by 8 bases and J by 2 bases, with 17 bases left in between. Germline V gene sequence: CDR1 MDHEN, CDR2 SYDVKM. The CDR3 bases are TGTGCCAGCTCCCCAGCTGGATTATCCACAGATACGCAGTATTTT. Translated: CASSPAGLSTDTQYF.

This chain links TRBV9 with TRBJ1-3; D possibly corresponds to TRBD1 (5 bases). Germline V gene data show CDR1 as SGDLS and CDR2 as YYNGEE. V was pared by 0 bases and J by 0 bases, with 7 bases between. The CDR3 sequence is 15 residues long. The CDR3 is CASSVETVSGNTIYF. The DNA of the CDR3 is TGTGCCAGCAGCGTAGAGACAGTCTCTGGAAACACCATATATTTT.

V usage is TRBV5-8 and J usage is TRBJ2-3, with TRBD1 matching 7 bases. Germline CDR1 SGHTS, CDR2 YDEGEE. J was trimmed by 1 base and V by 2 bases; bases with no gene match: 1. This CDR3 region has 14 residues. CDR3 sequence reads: CASSFGTGTDTQYF. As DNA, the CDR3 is TGTGCCAGCAGCTTTGGGACAGGCACAGATACGCAGTATTTT.

CDR3 bases: TGTGCCAGCAGTTTCGGGGCAGATACGCAGTATTTT. Translation: CASSFGADTQYF. The rearrangement joins TRBV27 to TRBJ2-3; tentatively, D is TRBD2 (5 bases). Trimming stripped 3 bases from V and 4 bases from J, with 5 bases between. CDR1 and CDR2 from the germline V gene are MNHEY and SMNVEV (reference sequence). The CDR3 consists of 12 residues.

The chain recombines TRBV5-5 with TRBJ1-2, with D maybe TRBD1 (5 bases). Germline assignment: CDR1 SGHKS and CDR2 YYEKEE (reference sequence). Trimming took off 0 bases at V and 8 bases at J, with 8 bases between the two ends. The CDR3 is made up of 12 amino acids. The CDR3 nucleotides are TGTGCCAGCAGCTTGGGAGGGACCGGCTACACCTTC. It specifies CASSLGGTGYTF. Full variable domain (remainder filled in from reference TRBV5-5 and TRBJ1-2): DAGVTQSPTHLIKTRGQQVTLRCSPISGHKSVSWYQQVLGQGPQFIFQYYEKEERGRGNFPDRFSARQFPNYSSELNVNALLLGDSALYLCASSLGGTGYTFGSGTRLTVV.

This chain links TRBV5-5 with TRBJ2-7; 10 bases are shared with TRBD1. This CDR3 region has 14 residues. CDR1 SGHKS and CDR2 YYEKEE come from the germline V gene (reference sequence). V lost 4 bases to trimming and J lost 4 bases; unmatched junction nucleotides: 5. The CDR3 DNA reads TGTGCCAGCAGCCCCGGACAGGGGGATTACGAGCAGTACTTC. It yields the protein CASSPGQGDYEQYF.

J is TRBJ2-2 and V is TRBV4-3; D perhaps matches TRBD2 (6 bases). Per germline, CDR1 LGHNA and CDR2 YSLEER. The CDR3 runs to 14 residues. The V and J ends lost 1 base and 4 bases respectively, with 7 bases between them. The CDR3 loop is CASSQVGGTGELFF. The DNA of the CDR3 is TGCGCCAGCAGCCAAGTCGGGGGCACCGGGGAGCTGTTTTTT.